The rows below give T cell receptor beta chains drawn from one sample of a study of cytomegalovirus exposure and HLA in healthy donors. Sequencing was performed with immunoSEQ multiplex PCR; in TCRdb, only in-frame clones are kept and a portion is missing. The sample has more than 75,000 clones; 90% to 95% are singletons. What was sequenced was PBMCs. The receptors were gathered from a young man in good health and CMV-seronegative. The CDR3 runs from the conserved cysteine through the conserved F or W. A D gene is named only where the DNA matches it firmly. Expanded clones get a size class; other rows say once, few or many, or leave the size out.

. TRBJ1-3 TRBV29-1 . TGCAGCGTTGAAGATGTGTACTCTGGAAACACCATATATTTT CSVEDVYSGNTIYF
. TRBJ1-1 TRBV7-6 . TGTGCCAGCAGCTCGCACATACCCGGGGGGAACACTGAAGCTTTCTTT CASSSHIPGGNTEAFF
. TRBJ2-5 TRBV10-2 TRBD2 TGCGCCAGCAGTGATTTGGTAGCGGGGGGGCAAGAGACCCAGTACTTC CASSDLVAGGQETQYF
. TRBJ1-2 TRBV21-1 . TGTGCCAGCAGCAAAGGAAGGGGCGGACAGGGAACATATGGCTACACCTTC CASSKGRGGQGTYGYTF
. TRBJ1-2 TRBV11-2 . TGTGCCAGCAGCTCCACAGGGACGAAACTCTATGGCTACACCTTC CASSSTGTKLYGYTF
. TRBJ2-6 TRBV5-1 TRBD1 TGCGCCAGCAGCCCATGGACAGGGTCCGGGGCCAACGTCCTGACTTTC CASSPWTGSGANVLTF
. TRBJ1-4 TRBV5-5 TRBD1 TGTGCCAGCAGCTTGTGGGGACAGTCAGAGGCGAAACTGTTTTTT CASSLWGQSEAKLFF
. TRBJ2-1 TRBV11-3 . TGTGCCAGCAGCTTAGATGTGAGGGCGGAGCAGTTCTTC CASSLDVRAEQFF
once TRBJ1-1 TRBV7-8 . TGTGCCAGCAGCCTATCTGGCATCGCGGGCACTGAAGCTTTCTTT CASSLSGIAGTEAFF
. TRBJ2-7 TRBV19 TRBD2 TGTGCCAGTAGTACGCAGCGGGGCGTCCACGAGCAGTACTTC CASSTQRGVHEQYF
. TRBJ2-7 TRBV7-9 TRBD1 TGTGCCAGCAGCCGGAGAGGGGGCGGCGAGCAGTACTTC CASSRRGGGEQYF
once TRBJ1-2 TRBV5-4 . TGTGCCAGCAGCTTGGGAGGGGGCTACACCTTC CASSLGGGYTF
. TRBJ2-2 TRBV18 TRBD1 TGTGCCAGCTCACCACGGGACAGGGTTTTCGGGGAGCTGTTTTTT CASSPRDRVFGELFF
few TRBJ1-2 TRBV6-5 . TGTGCCAGCAGTTCCTCAGACAGGCCGGGGTATGGCTACACCTTC CASSSSDRPGYGYTF
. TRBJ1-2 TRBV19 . TGTGCCAGTAGTAGCGGATCCCTAAGGGGCTACACCTTC CASSSGSLRGYTF
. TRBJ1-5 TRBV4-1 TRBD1 TGCGCCAGCAGCCAGACTTTACAGGGGCTTGATAGCAATCAGCCCCAGCATTTT CASSQTLQGLDSNQPQHF
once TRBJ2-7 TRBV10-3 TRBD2 TGTGCCATCCGGGGGGGCGGGAGCTCCTACGAGCAGTACTTC CAIRGGGSSYEQYF
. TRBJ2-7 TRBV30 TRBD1 TGTGCCTGGAGCGGACAGGGTTTCGAGCAGTACTTC CAWSGQGFEQYF
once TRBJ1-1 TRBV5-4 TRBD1 TGTGCCAGCAGCCTTAGGACAGGTAGGAACACTGAAGCTTTCTTT CASSLRTGRNTEAFF
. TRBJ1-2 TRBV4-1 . TGCGCCAGCAGCCAAGAGGACGGCCTACTAGGCGGTGGCTACACCTTC CASSQEDGLLGGGYTF
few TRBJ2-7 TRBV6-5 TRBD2 TGTGCCAGCGGACGCGGGGGGGCCTCCTACGAGCAGTACTTC CASGRGGASYEQYF
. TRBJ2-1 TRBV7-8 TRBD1 TGTGCCAGCAGGCCCACCCGGGACAGGGGCCATGAGCAGTTCTTC CASRPTRDRGHEQFF
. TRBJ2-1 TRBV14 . TGTGCCAGCAGCCAAGATCTAGGGGCGGCCAGCTCCTACAATGAGCAGTTCTTC CASSQDLGAASSYNEQFF
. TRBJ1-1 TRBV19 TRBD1 TGTGCCAGTAACTTACCAACAGGGGGCACTGAAGCTTTCTTT CASNLPTGGTEAFF
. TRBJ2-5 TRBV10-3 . TGTGCCATCAGTCTAGGAGGGGATACAGAGACCCAGTACTTC CAISLGGDTETQYF
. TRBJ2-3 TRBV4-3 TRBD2 TGCGCCAGCAGCCAAGACCCCGCCGGGAGGGGAGTTAGCACAGATACGCAGTATTTT CASSQDPAGRGVSTDTQYF
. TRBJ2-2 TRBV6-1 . TGTGCCAGCAGTGAAGGGGTGTTTCGGAGCACCGGGGAGCTGTTTTTT CASSEGVFRSTGELFF
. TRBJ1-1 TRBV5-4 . TGTGCCAGCAGCTTGACAGCCCAATACACTGAAGCTTTCTTT CASSLTAQYTEAFF
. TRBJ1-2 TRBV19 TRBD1 TGTGCCAGTAGTAGGGACAGGGGGCTCATGGGCTACACCTTC CASSRDRGLMGYTF
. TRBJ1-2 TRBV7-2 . TGTGCCAGCAGCTTAATTTCCCAGGGAATCTTGAGGAGTGGCTACACCTTC CASSLISQGILRSGYTF
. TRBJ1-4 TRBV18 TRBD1 TGTGCCAGCTCACGGGGACAGGCCAATGAAAAACTGTTTTTT CASSRGQANEKLFF
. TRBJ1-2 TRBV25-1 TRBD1 TGTGCCAGCAGTTCTCCGACAGGGTATGGCTACACCTTC CASSSPTGYGYTF
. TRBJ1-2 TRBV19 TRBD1 TGTGCCAGTAACCTGGACAGGGGGGTATATGGCTACACCTTC CASNLDRGVYGYTF
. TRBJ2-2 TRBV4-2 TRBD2 TGTGCCAGCAGCCAAGAGCCGGGACTAGCGGGAGGGGCCGGGGAGCTGTTTTTT CASSQEPGLAGGAGELFF
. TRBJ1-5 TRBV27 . TGTGCCAGCAGTTCGGTGCGTTGGCAGCCCCAGCATTTT CASSSVRWQPQHF
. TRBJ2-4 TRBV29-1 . TGCAGCGTTACAGGGCTGGGAGCAAACATTCAGTACTTC CSVTGLGANIQYF
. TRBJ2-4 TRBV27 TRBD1 TGTGCCAGCAGTTTCGGACAGGGAAACATTCAGTACTTC CASSFGQGNIQYF
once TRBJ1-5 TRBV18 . TGTGCCAGCTCAGCCTCTCCGGGAAATCAGCCCCAGCATTTT CASSASPGNQPQHF
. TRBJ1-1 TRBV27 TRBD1 TGTGCCAGCAGGGAAGGACAGGGGCTTCCGGGCACTGAAGCTTTCTTT CASREGQGLPGTEAFF
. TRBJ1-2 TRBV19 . TGTGCCAGTAGTATCGGACGCCTAGGGGATGGCTACACCTTC CASSIGRLGDGYTF
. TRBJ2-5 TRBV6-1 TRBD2 TGTGCCAGCACCATGACTAGCGGGGGGACCCAGTACTTC CASTMTSGGTQYF
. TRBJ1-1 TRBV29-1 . TGCAGCGTTGACAGGGGCATGAACACTGAAGCTTTCTTT CSVDRGMNTEAFF
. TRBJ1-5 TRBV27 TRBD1 TGTGCCAGCAGCCGCCTCGGACAGGGGCGGTATCAGCCCCAGCATTTT CASSRLGQGRYQPQHF
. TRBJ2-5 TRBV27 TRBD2 TGTGCCAGCAGTTTTGTTCTAGCGGGAGTGGAGACCCAGTACTTC CASSFVLAGVETQYF
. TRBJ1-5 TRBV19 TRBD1 TGTGCCAGTAGTACCTTAACAGGGGGCAATCAGCCCCAGCATTTT CASSTLTGGNQPQHF
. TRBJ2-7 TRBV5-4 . TGTGCCAGCAGGCTCGACAGGCACGAGCAGTACTTC CASRLDRHEQYF
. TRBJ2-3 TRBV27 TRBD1 TGTGCCAGCAGTTTAACAGGGGAATTCACAGATACGCAGTATTTT CASSLTGEFTDTQYF
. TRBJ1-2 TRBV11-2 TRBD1 TGTGCCAGCAGCTTAGTTGGGGACAGGGACCACTATGGCTACACCTTC CASSLVGDRDHYGYTF
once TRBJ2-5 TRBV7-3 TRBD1 TGTGCCAGCAGCTTAACGAGGACAGGGGGAGAGACCCAGTACTTC CASSLTRTGGETQYF
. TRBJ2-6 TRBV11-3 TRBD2 TGTGCCAGCAGTCGCAGGGAGGGGTCTGGGGCCAACGTCCTGACTTTC CASSRREGSGANVLTF
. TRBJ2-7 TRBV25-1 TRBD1 TGTGCCAGCAGTGACCGCCGGACAGGGAATTACGAGCAGTACTTC CASSDRRTGNYEQYF
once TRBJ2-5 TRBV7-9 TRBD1 TGTGCCAGCAGCCCATCGTGGACAGGGCGCGAGACCCAGTACTTC CASSPSWTGRETQYF
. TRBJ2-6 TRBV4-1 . TGCGCCAGCAGCCTATTTCAGGGGAGCTCTGGGGCCAACGTCCTGACTTTC CASSLFQGSSGANVLTF
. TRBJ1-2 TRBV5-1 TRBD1 TGCGCCAGCAGGGGGGGACAGGGCGGACGTGGCTACACCTTC CASRGGQGGRGYTF
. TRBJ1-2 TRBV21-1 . TGTGCCAGCAGCAAAGGCGGGGCCTATGGCTACACCTTC CASSKGGAYGYTF
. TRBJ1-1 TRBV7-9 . TGTGCCAGCAGCGCCCGGGACAACCAACCTCCTGAAGCTTTCTTT CASSARDNQPPEAFF
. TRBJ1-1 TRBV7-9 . TGTGCCAGCAGCTTCGAGGGGAACACTGAAGCTTTCTTT CASSFEGNTEAFF
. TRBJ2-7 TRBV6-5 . TGTGCCAGCAGCGCGGGGTCCTTTTCCTACGAGCAGTACTTC CASSAGSFSYEQYF
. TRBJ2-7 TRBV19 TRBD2 TGTGCCACCCGGGGACTAGCGGGTGCCTACGAGCAGTACTTC CATRGLAGAYEQYF